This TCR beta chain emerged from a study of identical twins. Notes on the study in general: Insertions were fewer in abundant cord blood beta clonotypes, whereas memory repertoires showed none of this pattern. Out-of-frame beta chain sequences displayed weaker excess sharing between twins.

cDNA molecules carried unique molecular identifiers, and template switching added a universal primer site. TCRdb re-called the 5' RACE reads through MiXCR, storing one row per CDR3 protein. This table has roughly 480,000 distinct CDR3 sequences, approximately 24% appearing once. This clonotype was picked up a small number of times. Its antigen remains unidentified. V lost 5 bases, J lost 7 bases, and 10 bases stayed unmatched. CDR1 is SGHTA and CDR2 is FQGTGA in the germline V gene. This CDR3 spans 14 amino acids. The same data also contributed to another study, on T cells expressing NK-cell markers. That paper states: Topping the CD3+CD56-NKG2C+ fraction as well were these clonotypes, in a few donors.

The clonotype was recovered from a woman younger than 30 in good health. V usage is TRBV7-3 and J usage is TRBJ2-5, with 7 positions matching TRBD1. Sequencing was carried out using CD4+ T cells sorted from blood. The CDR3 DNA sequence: TGTGCCAGCAGCCCACAGGGGCCTTTAGGGACCCAGTACTTC. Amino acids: CASSPQGPLGTQYF.